This TCR beta chain was identified in a study of cytomegalovirus exposure and HLA in healthy donors. The study's findings and limits: The authors reported that TCR beta sequences could predict HLA-A and HLA-B alleles. These predictions were accurate for most subjects in the first cohort.

Although they were nominally healthy when sampled, donors likely had unrecorded immune exposures. This PCR relied on a set of 60 Vbeta primers and 13 Jbeta primers. Sequenced by immunoSEQ multiplex PCR; TCRdb stores in-frame clones only, minus some. The top ten hold 3.5% to 5% of the sample, which has roughly 100,000 clones, around three quarters seen once. V was clipped by 5 bases and J by 7 bases; unmatched bases: 10. CDR1 and CDR2 (germline): MRHNA, SNTAGT. There are 15 residues in the CDR3. Comment on this clone: The target antigen is unknown.

The genes are TRBV6-4 and TRBJ2-2, with TRBD1 matching over 7 bases. What was sequenced was PBMCs. The source is a man in his forties in good health and CMV-seronegative. For the CDR3, the DNA is TGTGCCAGCAGTCCGCTTACAGGGGACGGCGGGGAGCTGTTTTTT. It encodes CASSPLTGDGGELFF.